These T cell receptor beta chains were read from a single sample in a study of T cell clones after liver transplantation. Sequencing used immunoSEQ multiplex PCR; TCRdb keeps in-frame clones, though not all of them. Of nearly 55,000 clones in the sample, 65% to 85% were seen once. Sequenced material: CD4+ T cells from blood, taken before liver transplant. The receptors stem from a human donor who received a liver transplant. Each CDR3 is given with its conserved first and last residue. The D gene is left open where the match is weak. Clone size is stated in some rows and not others, as once, few, many or a class when expanded.

abundance: NA
j_gene: TRBJ2-3
d_gene: NA
v_gene: TRBV29-1
CDR3aa: CSVGLDTDTQYF
CDR3nt: TGCAGCGTTGGACTTGACACAGATACGCAGTATTTT

abundance: NA
j_gene: TRBJ1-5
d_gene: NA
v_gene: TRBV6-6
CDR3aa: CASSHALYEQPQHF
CDR3nt: TGTGCCAGCAGTCACGCCCTTTATGAGCAGCCCCAGCATTTT

abundance: NA
j_gene: TRBJ2-7
d_gene: NA
v_gene: TRBV5-6
CDR3aa: CASSLAGQNYEQYF
CDR3nt: TGTGCCAGCAGCTTGGCCGGACAGAACTACGAGCAGTACTTC

abundance: medium-sized
j_gene: TRBJ1-6
d_gene: NA
v_gene: TRBV19
CDR3aa: CASSTDHQYNSPLHF
CDR3nt: TGTGCCAGTAGTACAGACCACCAGTACAATTCACCCCTCCACTTT

abundance: NA
j_gene: TRBJ2-7
d_gene: TRBD1
v_gene: TRBV5-1
CDR3aa: CASSAWDRRNEQYF
CDR3nt: TGCGCCAGCAGCGCCTGGGACAGGCGCAACGAGCAGTACTTC

abundance: NA
j_gene: TRBJ2-6
d_gene: NA
v_gene: TRBV28
CDR3aa: CASSPPGGGNSGANVLTF
CDR3nt: TGTGCCAGCAGCCCACCCGGCGGTGGGAACTCTGGGGCCAACGTCCTGACTTTC

abundance: once
j_gene: TRBJ1-5
d_gene: NA
v_gene: TRBV7-2
CDR3aa: CASSLSGLNQPQHF
CDR3nt: TGTGCCAGCAGCTTATCAGGACTCAATCAGCCCCAGCATTTT

abundance: NA
j_gene: TRBJ2-7
d_gene: NA
v_gene: TRBV19
CDR3aa: CASSTHLDSGEQYF
CDR3nt: TGTGCCAGTAGTACTCATCTCGACAGCGGCGAGCAGTACTTC

abundance: NA
j_gene: TRBJ1-1
d_gene: NA
v_gene: TRBV6-5
CDR3aa: CAAYVSTTEAFF
CDR3nt: TGTGCCGCCTATGTCTCGACCACTGAAGCTTTCTTT

abundance: NA
j_gene: TRBJ2-5
d_gene: TRBD2
v_gene: TRBV4-2
CDR3aa: CASSPEGLADQETQYF
CDR3nt: TGTGCCAGCAGCCCTGAGGGACTAGCGGACCAAGAGACCCAGTACTTC

abundance: NA
j_gene: TRBJ1-2
d_gene: NA
v_gene: TRBV6-6
CDR3aa: CASSYGAGSNGYTF
CDR3nt: TGTGCCAGCAGTTACGGGGCAGGGAGCAATGGCTACACCTTC

abundance: NA
j_gene: TRBJ2-3
d_gene: NA
v_gene: TRBV9
CDR3aa: CASSARGDTQYF
CDR3nt: TGTGCCAGCAGCGCGAGGGGAGATACGCAGTATTTT

abundance: NA
j_gene: TRBJ2-7
d_gene: NA
v_gene: TRBV21-1
CDR3aa: CASSIEAAGQVHEQYF
CDR3nt: TGTGCCAGCAGCATAGAAGCGGCTGGACAGGTCCACGAGCAGTACTTC

abundance: NA
j_gene: TRBJ1-4
d_gene: NA
v_gene: TRBV7-2
CDR3aa: CASSPNRVGNEKLFF
CDR3nt: TGTGCCAGCAGCCCAAACAGGGTCGGTAATGAAAAACTGTTTTTT

abundance: NA
j_gene: TRBJ2-7
d_gene: TRBD2
v_gene: TRBV19
CDR3aa: CASSMGTSGGPGEQYF
CDR3nt: TGTGCCAGTAGTATGGGAACTAGCGGGGGACCGGGGGAGCAGTACTTC

abundance: NA
j_gene: TRBJ2-2
d_gene: NA
v_gene: TRBV7-9
CDR3aa: CASNKGLQYTGELFF
CDR3nt: TGTGCCAGCAACAAGGGACTGCAATACACCGGGGAGCTGTTTTTT

abundance: NA
j_gene: TRBJ2-7
d_gene: TRBD2
v_gene: TRBV5-1
CDR3aa: CASSFPGLADYEQYF
CDR3nt: TGCGCCAGCAGCTTTCCGGGACTAGCGGATTACGAGCAGTACTTC

abundance: few
j_gene: TRBJ1-1
d_gene: TRBD1
v_gene: TRBV19
CDR3aa: CASSAGQGRTEAFF
CDR3nt: TGTGCCAGTAGTGCCGGACAGGGAAGGACTGAAGCTTTCTTT

abundance: NA
j_gene: TRBJ2-7
d_gene: TRBD2
v_gene: TRBV29-1
CDR3aa: CSASSGSGSEQYF
CDR3nt: TGCAGCGCCTCTAGCGGGTCAGGGTCCGAGCAGTACTTC

abundance: NA
j_gene: TRBJ2-2
d_gene: NA
v_gene: TRBV2
CDR3aa: CASSAGRTNGELFF
CDR3nt: TGTGCCAGCAGTGCAGGGCGGACGAACGGGGAGCTGTTTTTT

abundance: NA
j_gene: TRBJ2-1
d_gene: NA
v_gene: TRBV11-3
CDR3aa: CASSLDSGAAGYNEQFF
CDR3nt: TGTGCCAGCAGCTTAGATTCCGGGGCGGCCGGGTACAATGAGCAGTTCTTC

abundance: few
j_gene: TRBJ2-3
d_gene: TRBD2
v_gene: TRBV4-2
CDR3aa: CASSQDLPHWGGTSTDTQYF
CDR3nt: TGTGCCAGCAGCCAAGATCTACCCCACTGGGGAGGGACTAGCACAGATACGCAGTATTTT

abundance: once
j_gene: TRBJ1-1
d_gene: TRBD1
v_gene: TRBV9
CDR3aa: CASSVDRGQNTEAFF
CDR3nt: TGTGCCAGCAGCGTAGACAGGGGGCAGAACACTGAAGCTTTCTTT

abundance: NA
j_gene: TRBJ1-2
d_gene: TRBD1
v_gene: TRBV4-2
CDR3aa: CASSPLGQESKDGYTF
CDR3nt: TGTGCCAGCAGCCCACTAGGACAGGAAAGCAAAGATGGCTACACCTTC

abundance: NA
j_gene: TRBJ2-5
d_gene: TRBD1
v_gene: TRBV27
CDR3aa: CASSIGTGGQETQYF
CDR3nt: TGTGCCAGCAGTATCGGGACAGGGGGCCAAGAGACCCAGTACTTC

abundance: NA
j_gene: TRBJ2-7
d_gene: NA
v_gene: TRBV13
CDR3aa: CASSLEKKDWNYEQYF
CDR3nt: TGTGCCAGCAGCTTAGAAAAGAAGGACTGGAACTACGAGCAGTACTTC

abundance: NA
j_gene: TRBJ2-3
d_gene: TRBD2
v_gene: TRBV9
CDR3aa: CASSPGTSGLTNTQYF
CDR3nt: TGTGCCAGCAGCCCTGGGACTAGCGGACTCACGAATACGCAGTATTTT

abundance: NA
j_gene: TRBJ1-2
d_gene: TRBD1
v_gene: TRBV7-8
CDR3aa: CASSFDRGSGYTF
CDR3nt: TGTGCCAGCAGCTTCGACAGGGGTTCTGGCTACACCTTC

abundance: once
j_gene: TRBJ2-5
d_gene: TRBD2
v_gene: TRBV19
CDR3aa: CASSRPPAGSGETQYF
CDR3nt: TGTGCCAGTAGCAGACCTCCAGCGGGGAGCGGAGAGACCCAGTACTTC

abundance: NA
j_gene: TRBJ2-1
d_gene: NA
v_gene: TRBV19
CDR3aa: CASSIRGLDDNEQFF
CDR3nt: TGTGCCAGTAGTATCAGAGGGTTGGACGACAATGAGCAGTTCTTC

abundance: NA
j_gene: TRBJ1-2
d_gene: NA
v_gene: TRBV7-2
CDR3aa: CASSLERQLLNYGYTF
CDR3nt: TGTGCCAGCAGCTTAGAGCGGCAGCTGCTTAACTATGGCTACACCTTC

abundance: NA
j_gene: TRBJ2-2
d_gene: NA
v_gene: TRBV12-5
CDR3aa: CASGVQVGPNTGELFF
CDR3nt: TGTGCTAGTGGAGTCCAGGTGGGGCCGAACACCGGGGAGCTGTTTTTT

abundance: once
j_gene: TRBJ2-5
d_gene: NA
v_gene: TRBV28
CDR3aa: CASSWGDRGTQYF
CDR3nt: TGTGCCAGCAGCTGGGGGGACAGAGGGACCCAGTACTTC

abundance: few
j_gene: TRBJ2-1
d_gene: NA
v_gene: TRBV27
CDR3aa: CASSLLDGRDNEQFF
CDR3nt: TGTGCCAGCAGTTTATTGGACGGGCGGGACAATGAGCAGTTCTTC

abundance: NA
j_gene: TRBJ2-5
d_gene: NA
v_gene: TRBV12-5
CDR3aa: CASGLIGTQETQYF
CDR3nt: TGTGCTAGTGGTTTGATCGGTACCCAAGAGACCCAGTACTTC

abundance: few
j_gene: TRBJ2-5
d_gene: TRBD2
v_gene: TRBV7-2
CDR3aa: CASSVRGTSGTGETQYF
CDR3nt: TGTGCCAGCAGCGTCCGGGGGACTAGCGGGACGGGGGAGACCCAGTACTTC

abundance: NA
j_gene: TRBJ1-1
d_gene: TRBD1
v_gene: TRBV2
CDR3aa: CASKGQGGTEAFF
CDR3nt: TGTGCCAGCAAGGGACAGGGAGGCACTGAAGCTTTCTTT

abundance: NA
j_gene: TRBJ1-5
d_gene: NA
v_gene: TRBV18
CDR3aa: CASSLGQSTNQPQHF
CDR3nt: TGTGCCAGCTCACTTGGACAGTCGACCAATCAGCCCCAGCATTTT

abundance: NA
j_gene: TRBJ2-1
d_gene: TRBD1
v_gene: TRBV11-1
CDR3aa: CASSGDRAYNEQFF
CDR3nt: TGTGCCAGCAGCGGTGACAGGGCGTACAATGAGCAGTTCTTC

abundance: many
j_gene: TRBJ2-7
d_gene: TRBD1
v_gene: TRBV7-3
CDR3aa: CASSKNRGYEQYF
CDR3nt: TGTGCCAGCAGCAAAAACAGGGGGTACGAGCAGTACTTC

abundance: once
j_gene: TRBJ1-4
d_gene: NA
v_gene: TRBV5-6
CDR3aa: CASSLAPGRDEKLFF
CDR3nt: TGTGCCAGCAGCTTGGCCCCGGGGAGGGACGAAAAACTGTTTTTT

abundance: NA
j_gene: TRBJ2-2
d_gene: NA
v_gene: TRBV12-5
CDR3aa: CASGSGAGPTGELFF
CDR3nt: TGTGCTAGTGGTTCAGGGGCGGGACCCACCGGGGAGCTGTTTTTT

abundance: NA
j_gene: TRBJ2-2
d_gene: NA
v_gene: TRBV9
CDR3aa: CASSVWGQNTGELFF
CDR3nt: TGTGCCAGCAGCGTATGGGGCCAAAACACCGGGGAGCTGTTTTTT

abundance: NA
j_gene: TRBJ2-6
d_gene: TRBD2
v_gene: TRBV28
CDR3aa: CASSLPGLAGISGANVLTF
CDR3nt: TGTGCCAGCAGTTTACCGGGACTAGCGGGAATTTCTGGGGCCAACGTCCTGACTTTC